A single sample is the source of the 27 T cell receptor beta chains below, sequenced in a study of glioma-infiltrating T cells. Using RNA template, CDR3s of TCR alpha and beta were amplified with iRepertoire arm-PCR. One entry per CDR3 protein, called by TCRdb with MiXCR from the multiplex PCR reads. The sample lists about 210,000 distinct CDR3 sequences, around 30% occurring once. The material sequenced was glioma tissue, nonneoplastic brain tissue, or PBMCs (not recorded which). The receptor source for this set is a human donor with low-grade glioma or glioblastoma, undergoing nonglioma brain surgery, or in good health (not recorded which).

This clonotype was observed a few times. The CDR3 DNA reads as TGCAGCGTTGAAGATAGGGGGCCCAATCAGCCCCAGCATTTT. Translating it yields CSVEDRGPNQPQHF. The chain uses TRBV29-1 and TRBJ1-5, with TRBD1 identical over 7 bases. The CDR3 covers 14 residues. Germline V gives CDR1 SQVTM, CDR2 ANQGSEA. Trimming cost V 0 bases and J 3 bases; bases outside gene matches: 2.

The chain couples TRBV9 to TRBJ2-3; no clear D gene. Germline V gene lookup returns CDR1 SGDLS and CDR2 YYNGEE. V was clipped by 7 bases and J by 2 bases, with 17 bases between them. The CDR3 loop spans 15 amino acids. Here the CDR3 DNA reads TGTGCCAGCGGCCCTAGTTTCCTCTTCACAGATACGCAGTATTTT. Amino acids: CASGPSFLFTDTQYF.

The chain combines TRBV19 with TRBJ1-2; 7 bases align to TRBD1. V shed 7 bases, J shed 2 bases, and the junction held 4 bases outside the gene matches. There are 13 residues in the CDR3. Germline V gene lookup returns CDR1 LNHDA and CDR2 SQIVND (reference sequence). The CDR3 DNA reads TGTGCCAGTACTCTACAGGGGAACTATGGCTACACCTTC. Translating gives CASTLQGNYGYTF.

The table lists this clonotype with many counts. The V call is TRBV27, the J call TRBJ1-2, with TRBD1 identical over 7 bases. V lost 5 bases to trimming and J lost 6 bases; unmatched junction nucleotides: 15. Germline CDR1 is MNHEY and CDR2 is SMNVEV (reference sequence). The CDR3 covers 16 residues. In DNA, the CDR3 is TGTGCCAGCAGTCGTGCTGACAGGGCGTTAAGCAATGGCTACACCTTC. Its protein product is CASSRADRALSNGYTF.

Remarks on this clonotype: A much bigger clone sits one base away, suggesting this may be a read error. This chain joins TRBV4-1 and TRBJ1-1; D ambiguous. Trimming left V 2 bases short and J 13 bases short, with 23 bases between. Germline V gene lookup returns CDR1 MGHRA and CDR2 YSYEKL. The CDR3 is 15 amino acids. In DNA, the CDR3 is TGCGCCAGCAGCCAAATCCCCCAGCGGAGGGTTTCGAGTTTCTTT. Translating it yields CASSQIPQRRVSSFF.

This clonotype was found a few times. V and J are TRBV3-1 and TRBJ2-5; 9 nucleotides agree with TRBD2. V gave up 0 bases and J gave up 5 bases; unmatched junction bases: 10. Germline CDR1 and CDR2: LGHDT and YNNKEL (reference sequence). This CDR3 spans 17 amino acids. This chain's CDR3 is CASSQEWVAGVSETQYF. The CDR3 nucleotides read TGTGCCAGCAGCCAAGAATGGGTAGCGGGAGTTTCGGAGACCCAGTACTTC.

This clonotype was detected ten times or more. The genes are TRBV2 and TRBJ2-3, with 7 bases matching TRBD1. After removal of 6 bases from V and 0 bases from J, the junction contained 0 bases not matched to a gene. CDR3 size: 13 residues. CDR1 SNHLY and CDR2 FYNNEI come from the germline V gene. Here the CDR3 reads CASRTGSTDTQYF. In DNA, the CDR3 is TGTGCCAGCAGGACAGGGAGCACAGATACGCAGTATTTT.

This clonotype was counted many times. The J gene is TRBJ2-1, the V gene TRBV19; unclear D gene. Germline CDR1 and CDR2: LNHDA and SQIVND (reference sequence). V gave up 3 bases and J gave up 7 bases, with 7 bases separating them. This CDR3 region has 12 residues. The DNA for the CDR3 is TGTGCCAGTAGTATGACGGTGAATGAGCAGTTCTTC. Translation gives CASSMTVNEQFF.

This clonotype was seen only a few times. The rearrangement links TRBV19 to TRBJ2-1; 7 bases align to TRBD1. V was pared by 7 bases and J by 1 base, with 13 bases of the junction left unmatched. Germline lookup yields CDR1 LNHDA and CDR2 SQIVND (reference sequence). The CDR3 loop spans 17 amino acids. CDR3 region: CASKAGTALFSYNEQFF. The DNA of the CDR3 is TGTGCCAGTAAAGCTGGGACAGCACTCTTTTCCTACAATGAGCAGTTCTTC. Full variable domain (missing parts from reference TRBV19 and TRBJ2-1): DGGITQSPKYLFRKEGQNVTLSCEQNLNHDAMYWYRQDPGQGLRLIYYSQIVNDFQKGDIAEGYSVSREKKESFPLTVTSAQKNPTAFYLCASKAGTALFSYNEQFFGPGTRLTVL.

This clonotype was counted at least ten times. The J gene is TRBJ2-3, the V gene TRBV6-6, with D hard to call. This CDR3 is 14 amino acids long. Germline CDR1 is MNHNY and CDR2 is SVGAGI (reference sequence). V dropped 0 bases and J dropped 7 bases, with 11 bases sitting between them. The CDR3, as DNA: TGTGCCAGCAGTTACTCGATCAGTAGTAATACGCAGTATTTT. Translation: CASSYSISSNTQYF.

This sequence joins TRBV29-1 and TRBJ2-1; 10 bases are shared with TRBD2. This CDR3 is built from 15 residues. With V trimmed by 7 bases and J by 2 bases, 8 bases remained unmatched. The germline V gene encodes CDR1 SQVTM and CDR2 ANQGSEA. CDR3 sequence reads: CSAPSGSSPYNEQFF. The CDR3, as DNA: TGCAGCGCGCCTAGCGGGAGTAGTCCCTACAATGAGCAGTTCTTC.

In its sample, this clonotype was seen many times. This chain joins TRBV7-2 and TRBJ1-3, with 9 bases that match TRBD1. The CDR3 length is 15 residues. The germline V gene encodes CDR1 SGHTA and CDR2 FQGNSA. V shed 3 bases, J shed 4 bases, and the junction held 4 bases outside the gene matches. This CDR3 is CASSFGQGNGNTIYF. For the CDR3, the DNA is TGTGCCAGCAGCTTCGGACAGGGGAACGGAAACACCATATATTTT.

This clonotype came up a few times. V usage is TRBV4-3 and J usage is TRBJ1-3; 11 bases line up with TRBD1. The CDR3 spans 16 residues. The trim removed 0 bases at V and 9 bases at J, leaving 7 bases unmatched. Germline V CDR1 and CDR2: LGHNA, YSLEER. The CDR3 here is CASSQEGQGAVSTIYF. CDR3 DNA sequence: TGCGCCAGCAGCCAAGAAGGACAGGGGGCTGTGAGCACCATATATTTT.

The chain links TRBV7-8 to TRBJ2-3, with D unclear. Trimming pared 5 bases from V and 4 bases from J, leaving 13 bases between. Germline loops: CDR1 SGHVS, CDR2 FQNEAQ. CDR3 size: 14 residues. The CDR3 coding sequence is TGTGCCAGCAGCCAACGCGATACTTCAGATACGCAGTATTTT. Translation: CASSQRDTSDTQYF.

This clonotype occurred many times. The chain uses TRBV20-1 and TRBJ2-7, with 7 bases lining up with TRBD1. The ends lost 5 bases at V and 7 bases at J; junction bases unmatched: 14. The CDR3 is made up of 14 amino acids. The germline CDR1 and CDR2 sequences are DFQATT and SNEGSKA (reference sequence). In DNA form, the CDR3 reads TGCAGTGCTCTGGACAGGCGATCCTCTCGGGAGCAGTACTTC. Translating gives CSALDRRSSREQYF.

Turning to this clonotype: A much larger clone lies a single base off, so this may be a read error. V usage is TRBV27 and J usage is TRBJ2-1, with D perhaps TRBD1 (5 bases). The germline gives CDR1 MNHEY, CDR2 SMNVEV (reference sequence). CDR3 length: 14 residues. In nucleotides, the CDR3 is TGTGCCAGCAGTTTTGAGTCAGGGTACAATGAGCAGTCCTTC. This translates into CASSFESGYNEQSF.

The chain employs TRBV4-1 and TRBJ2-5, with 13 bases aligning to TRBD2. The CDR3 is 17 residues long. The V segment lost 1 base and the J segment 1 base; nucleotides outside the gene matches: 3. Germline CDR1 and CDR2: MGHRA and YSYEKL. The CDR3 sequence: CASSQGGLAGSQETQYF. The CDR3 coding sequence is TGCGCCAGCAGCCAAGGGGGACTAGCGGGGTCCCAAGAGACCCAGTACTTC.

This clonotype occurred many times. The CDR3 reads CAVNTGGGYGYTF. In DNA, the CDR3 is TGTGCCGTCAACACAGGGGGCGGCTATGGCTACACCTTC. The chain is built from TRBV6-1 and TRBJ1-2, with TRBD1 matching 9 bases. V lost 11 bases to trimming and J lost 4 bases; unmatched junction nucleotides: 8. The germline V gene encodes CDR1 MNHNS and CDR2 SASEGT. This CDR3 has 13 residues.

Remarks on this clonotype: The junction does not match germline at one end; this may be a read error. This chain links TRBV27 with TRBJ2-7, with TRBD2 matching 9 bases. This CDR3 spans 16 amino acids. Germline-derived CDR1 and CDR2 are MNHEY and SMNVEV (reference sequence). The CDR3 DNA follows: TGTGCCAGCAGTTTATTCGGCGGGGGGGGCTTCTACAAGCAGTACTTC. This codes for CASSLFGGGGFYKQYF.

The sample holds many counts of this clonotype. The chain joins TRBV7-2 to TRBJ1-1; tentatively, D is TRBD1 (5 bases). The germline V gene encodes CDR1 SGHTA and CDR2 FQGNSA. The CDR3 covers 15 residues. Between the trimmed V and J ends, which lost 1 base and 1 base, there was a span of 10 bases. The DNA of the CDR3 is TGTGCCAGCAGCTTAGAGGGACTGCCGAACACTGAAGCTTTCTTT. Translated, it gives CASSLEGLPNTEAFF. Filled out from reference TRBV7-2 and TRBJ1-1, the complete variable domain reads GAGVSQSPSNKVTEKGKDVELRCDPISGHTALYWYRQSLGQGLEFLIYFQGNSAPDKSGLPSDRFSAERTGGSVSTLTIQRTQQEDSAVYLCASSLEGLPNTEAFFGQGTRLTVV.

CDR3 amino acids: CASSVSGNTNTEAFF. The CDR3 nucleotides are TGTGCCAGCAGCGTAAGCGGTAATACAAACACTGAAGCTTTCTTT. V is TRBV7-6 and J is TRBJ1-1; D gene uncertain. CDR1 and CDR2 (germline): SGHVS, FNYEAQ. The CDR3 extends over 15 amino acids. V lost 5 bases and J lost 2, with 15 bases in between.

The sample holds many counts of this clonotype. CDR3 amino acids: CASSFSMNTEAFF. CDR3 DNA: TGTGCCAGCAGTTTTTCCATGAACACTGAAGCTTTCTTT. The chain joins TRBV12-3 or TRBV12-4 to TRBJ1-1; the D is unclear. The CDR3 is 13 amino acids. V shed 3 bases and J shed 0 bases, with 5 bases lying between them.

This clonotype was picked up many times. The chain links TRBV25-1 to TRBJ1-5; D is perhaps TRBD1 (5 bases). CDR3 length: 14 residues. CDR1 MGHDK and CDR2 SYGVNS come from the germline V gene. V dropped 11 bases and J dropped 0 bases, with 14 bases sitting between them. CDR3 in amino acids: CAGSGIYSNQPQHF. CDR3 DNA sequence: TGTGCCGGGTCAGGGATTTATAGCAATCAGCCCCAGCATTTT.

This clonotype was counted a few times. A much larger clone differs by one base, so this may be a read error. The chain is built from TRBV6-1 and TRBJ2-6; D call uncertain. CDR3 size: 14 residues. The germline CDR1 and CDR2 sequences are MNHNS and SASEGT. The CDR3 protein is CAGSRDSGANVLTF. DNA of the CDR3: TGTGCCGGCAGTCGCGACTCTGGGGCCAACGTCCTGACTTTC.

This clonotype was recorded a few times. This chain links TRBV19 with TRBJ1-1; D possibly corresponds to TRBD1 (5 bases). Trimming removed 5 bases from V and 1 base from J, with 20 bases in between. The CDR3 extends over 17 amino acids. Germline-derived CDR1 and CDR2 are LNHDA and SQIVND (reference sequence). The CDR3 DNA reads as TGTGCCAGTAGTGCTCCCCCGCAGGGAACTCCGAACACTGAAGCTTTCTTT. Amino acids: CASSAPPQGTPNTEAFF.

This clonotype came up once. A much larger clonotype is one base distant, so this may be a read error. CDR3 region: CASILSTGDVKNIQYF. CDR3 nucleotides: TGTGCCAGCATCTTAAGTACGGGAGATGTCAAAAACATTCAGTACTTC. This chain connects TRBV7-2 to TRBJ2-4, with D possibly TRBD2 on 6 matching bases. The CDR3 loop spans 16 amino acids. The V gene's germline CDR1 is SGHTA and CDR2 FQGNSA.

The J gene is TRBJ2-1, the V gene TRBV6-2 or TRBV6-3; 7 bases map to TRBD2. Germline V CDR1 and CDR2: MNHEY, SVGEGT. The CDR3 length is 14 residues. The V and J ends lost 10 bases and 4 bases, in that order; junction bases with no gene match: 10. This chain's CDR3 is CAMARRESYNEQFF. CDR3 nucleotide sequence: TGTGCCATGGCCAGGCGGGAGTCATACAATGAGCAGTTCTTC.